What follows are 27 T cell receptor beta chains derived from one specimen sequenced in a study of blood T cells in healthy people across ages. Sample-barcoded 5' priming and a J-beta primer mix drove a second PCR of 7 to 11 cycles. TCRdb reanalysed the 5' RACE reads using MiXCR and keeps one entry per CDR3 protein. The table lists some 900,000 distinct CDR3 sequences, under 50% of them singletons. Input material: blood. The receptor set was obtained from a man aged 30 to 39 in good health.

J is TRBJ1-6 and V is TRBV3-1; tentatively, D is TRBD1 (5 bases). The germline V and J ends were trimmed by 4 bases and 9 bases, with 10 bases remaining between them. CDR1 LGHDT and CDR2 YNNKEL come from the germline V gene (reference sequence). CDR3 length: 13 residues. The chain's CDR3 is CASSPRGSSPLHF. The CDR3 nucleotides are TGTGCCAGCAGCCCCCGGGGGAGTTCACCCCTCCACTTT.

CDR3 sequence reads: CASSLSAPYDEQYF. The CDR3 nucleotides are TGTGCCAGCAGCTTATCCGCCCCCTACGACGAGCAGTACTTC. The gene calls are TRBV7-9 and TRBJ2-5; D not resolved. The end of the DNA is better explained by TRBJ2-7, so the J call may be wrong. The CDR3 loop spans 14 amino acids. CDR1 and CDR2 from the germline V gene are SEHNR and FQNEAQ (reference sequence).

This sequence joins TRBV7-9 and TRBJ2-7; a possible D gene is TRBD1 (5 bases). Germline V gives CDR1 SEHNR, CDR2 FQNEAQ (reference sequence). This CDR3 is 18 amino acids long. The ends were cut back, 1 base at V and 1 base at J, with 20 bases in the middle. The DNA of the CDR3 is TGTGCCAGCAGCTTAGTGGATGGAGTTGGGGCCAAATCCTACGAGCAGTACTTC. It encodes CASSLVDGVGAKSYEQYF.

This clonotype appeared many times. The V call is TRBV9, the J call TRBJ1-2, with 9 positions matching TRBD1. Germline trimming cut 4 bases from V and 10 bases from J; bases unmatched to any gene: 8. The CDR3 runs to 13 residues. Germline assignment: CDR1 SGDLS and CDR2 YYNGEE. The CDR3 DNA sequence: TGTGCCAGCAGCCTACAGGGACAGGGTTACTACACCTTC. The encoded protein is CASSLQGQGYYTF. Full variable domain (rest looked up from reference TRBV9 and TRBJ1-2): DSGVTQTPKHLITATGQRVTLRCSPRSGDLSVYWYQQSLDQGLQFLIQYYNGEERAKGNILERFSAQQFPDLHSELNLSSLELGDSALYFCASSLQGQGYYTFGSGTRLTVV.

This sequence joins TRBV20-1 and TRBJ2-3; no definite D call. The V end lost 7 bases, the J end lost 3 bases, and 8 bases lay between the germline ends. The CDR3 loop spans 11 amino acids. In germline, CDR1 is DFQATT, CDR2 SNEGSKA (reference sequence). The CDR3 is CSVDRTDTQYF. The CDR3, as DNA: TGCAGTGTGGACCGGACAGATACGCAGTATTTT.

Only a few counts were recorded for this clonotype. The chain is built from TRBV20-1 and TRBJ1-2, with D maybe TRBD1 (6 bases). CDR3 length: 12 amino acids. V was cut by 6 bases and J by 7 bases, with 15 bases left in between. The germline gives CDR1 DFQATT, CDR2 SNEGSKA (reference sequence). The CDR3 DNA is TGCAGTGCCAAACAGGGCCTCGCTGGCTACACCTTC. Protein product: CSAKQGLAGYTF.

This sequence joins TRBV5-6 and TRBJ1-1, with D perhaps matching TRBD1 (6 bases). Trimming shortened V by 2 bases and J by 2 bases, and 10 bases separated the two germline ends. The CDR3 is made up of 14 amino acids. The germline V gene has CDR1 SGHDT and CDR2 YYEEEE. The CDR3 coding sequence is TGTGCCAGCAGCTTCGGACAGCCTAACACTGAAGCTTTCTTT. This encodes CASSFGQPNTEAFF. The whole variable domain, filled in from reference TRBV5-6 and TRBJ1-1, reads DAGVTQSPTHLIKTRGQQVTLRCSPKSGHDTVSWYQQALGQGPQFIFQYYEEEERQRGNFPDRFSGHQFPNYSSELNVNALLLGDSALYLCASSFGQPNTEAFFGQGTRLTVV.

This chain connects TRBV6-2 or TRBV6-3 to TRBJ1-5, with unresolved D. Germline V CDR1 and CDR2: MNHEY, SVGEGT. V gave up 4 bases and J gave up 11 bases, with 24 bases separating them. The CDR3 has 16 amino acids. The CDR3 DNA reads as TGTGCCAGCAGTTTACTAGCCGAAGGAGATAGTAAGACCCAGCATTTT. Translated, it gives CASSLLAEGDSKTQHF.

This clonotype was picked up a small number of times. The rearrangement joins TRBV2 to TRBJ2-3; TRBD1 might be the D (6 bases). Trimming removed 6 bases from V and 4 bases from J, with 17 bases in between. The CDR3 runs 15 residues. Germline CDR1 and CDR2: SNHLY and FYNNEI. CDR3 coding DNA: TGTGCCAGCAGGGTTACAGGGAAGGGGGCAGATACGCAGTATTTT. Its translation is CASRVTGKGADTQYF.

The chain joins TRBV7-2 to TRBJ1-1; D is unresolved. This CDR3 contains 14 residues. V was cut by 5 bases and J by 1 base, with 11 bases left in between. From germline, CDR1 is SGHTA and CDR2 FQGNSA. CDR3: CASSPWGANTEAFF. The CDR3 DNA is TGTGCCAGCAGCCCCTGGGGTGCGAACACTGAAGCTTTCTTT.

CDR3 in DNA: TGCGCCAGCAGCCCTGGTCGGACAGGGCCAGAGACCCAGTACTTC. Residues: CASSPGRTGPETQYF. The chain employs TRBV5-1 and TRBJ2-7, with 8 positions matching TRBD1. The DNA end favors TRBJ2-5, so the J call may be wrong. The germline V gene encodes CDR1 SGHRS and CDR2 YFSETQ. The CDR3 runs 15 residues.

V gene TRBV28 combines with J gene TRBJ1-4; 10 positions match TRBD1. This CDR3 is built from 16 residues. After removal of 5 bases from V and 6 bases from J, the junction contained 9 bases not matched to a gene. Per the germline V gene, CDR1 is MDHEN and CDR2 is SYDVKM. In nucleotides, the CDR3 is TGTGCCAGCAGTGCGGGGAGACAGGGGGCGCATGAAAAACTGTTTTTT. This encodes CASSAGRQGAHEKLFF.

The chain is built from TRBV28 and TRBJ2-7; 9 bases map to TRBD1. This CDR3 has 16 residues. V was clipped by 4 bases and J by 2 bases; unmatched bases: 9. Germline CDR1 and CDR2: MDHEN and SYDVKM. This CDR3 is CASSSTGTGTPYEQYF. In DNA, the CDR3 is TGTGCCAGCAGTTCTACCGGGACAGGGACGCCCTACGAGCAGTACTTC. Full variable domain (remainder filled in from reference TRBV28 and TRBJ2-7): DVKVTQSSRYLVKRTGEKVFLECVQDMDHENMFWYRQDPGLGLRLIYFSYDVKMKEKGDIPEGYSVSREKKERFSLILESASTNQTSMYLCASSSTGTGTPYEQYFGPGTRLTVT.

The chain employs TRBV28 and TRBJ2-5; a possible D gene is TRBD2 (7 bases). V shed 6 bases and J shed 4 bases, with 15 bases lying between them. Germline CDR1 MDHEN, CDR2 SYDVKM. This CDR3 region has 14 residues. The CDR3 protein is CASSSAGEGETQYF. As DNA, the CDR3 is TGTGCCAGCAGCTCCGCAGGGGAGGGAGAGACCCAGTACTTC.

The chain carries TRBV2 and TRBJ2-5; 7 bases agree with TRBD1. V was clipped by 5 bases and J by 5 bases; unmatched bases: 5. This CDR3 region has 13 residues. Germline loops: CDR1 SNHLY, CDR2 FYNNEI. The CDR3 sequence: CASSSDRKETQYF. Written as DNA, the CDR3 is TGTGCCAGCAGTTCGGACAGGAAGGAGACCCAGTACTTC.

This chain joins TRBV5-1 and TRBJ2-7; perhaps TRBD2 as D (6 bases). Germline CDR1 reads SGHRS; CDR2 reads YFSETQ. This CDR3 has 14 residues. Trimming cost V 7 bases and J 2 bases, with 16 bases left between them. The DNA of the CDR3 is TGCGCCAGCGGGAAAGGGCGGGAAACCTACGAGCAGTACTTC. Its translation: CASGKGRETYEQYF. Looking up the rest from reference TRBV5-1 and TRBJ2-7 gives the full variable domain: KAGVTQTPRYLIKTRGQQVTLSCSPISGHRSVSWYQQTPGQGLQFLFEYFSETQRNKGNFPGRFSGRQFSNSRSEMNVSTLELGDSALYLCASGKGRETYEQYFGPGTRLTVT.

The V call is TRBV15, the J call TRBJ2-7; 10 bases are a match to TRBD1. The DNA end is a closer match to TRBJ2-5, so the J assignment may be wrong. The CDR3 covers 15 residues. The V gene's germline CDR1 is LNHNV and CDR2 YYDKDF (reference sequence). This CDR3 is CATSRAGTGVKTQYF. In nucleotides, the CDR3 is TGTGCCACCAGCAGAGCAGGGACAGGGGTAAAGACCCAGTACTTC.

Of note for this clonotype: A much larger clonotype is one base distant, so this may be a read error. The rearrangement uses TRBV5-1 and TRBJ2-3; D not certain. The CDR3 extends over 14 amino acids. Between the trimmed V and J ends, which lost 4 bases and 3 bases, there was a span of 12 bases. Germline loops: CDR1 SGHRS, CDR2 YFSETQ. The DNA for the CDR3 is TGCGCCAGCAGCGTGGCCGAGACGACAGATACGCAGTATTTT. Protein: CASSVAETTDTQYF.

V gene TRBV7-9 combines with J gene TRBJ2-7; no clear D. Germline CDR1 and CDR2: SEHNR and FQNEAQ (reference sequence). The CDR3 covers 15 residues. Trimming left V 1 base short and J 3 bases short, with 13 bases between. CDR3 nucleotide sequence: TGTGCCAGCAGCTTAGATGAAATCCAGCACTACGAGCAGTACTTC. It encodes CASSLDEIQHYEQYF.

The rearrangement links TRBV30 to TRBJ2-2, with D possibly being TRBD1 (6 bases). With 1 base removed from V and 4 bases from J, the gap between germline ends came to 10 bases. In germline, CDR1 is GTSNPN, CDR2 SVGIG (reference sequence). The CDR3 consists of 14 residues. The CDR3 spells CAWSARGRTGELFF. The CDR3 DNA follows: TGTGCCTGGAGTGCCAGGGGTCGCACCGGGGAGCTGTTTTTT.

V usage is TRBV7-2 and J usage is TRBJ2-4, with D hard to call. The J call may be incorrect, as the DNA end agrees better with TRBJ2-7. This CDR3 contains 15 residues. Germline-derived CDR1 and CDR2 are SGHTA and FQGNSA. The CDR3 here is CASSHDSTLGYEQYF. The CDR3 DNA follows: TGTGCCAGCAGCCATGACTCTACCTTGGGGTACGAGCAGTACTTC.

In its sample, this clonotype was seen a few times. The DNA of the CDR3 is TGCGCCAGCAGCCGCGGGACAGGGGTAGATACGCAGTATTTT. Encoded protein: CASSRGTGVDTQYF. The V gene is TRBV5-1, the J gene TRBJ2-3, with 10 bases aligning to TRBD1. Trimming took 4 bases from V and 5 from J; bases not matched to a gene: 4. CDR1 SGHRS and CDR2 YFSETQ come from the germline V gene. The CDR3 loop spans 14 amino acids.

V and J are TRBV4-3 and TRBJ2-4, with D perhaps being TRBD1 or TRBD2 (5 bases each). Trimming shortened V by 1 base and J by 3 bases, and 10 bases separated the two germline ends. Looked up from germline, CDR1 is LGHNA and CDR2 is YSLEER. CDR3 size: 15 residues. CDR3 coding DNA: TGCGCCAGCAGCCAAGGAGGGACGGACAAAAACATTCAGTACTTC. Amino acids: CASSQGGTDKNIQYF.

The chain is built from TRBV20-1 and TRBJ2-6; D ambiguous. The V gene's germline CDR1 is DFQATT and CDR2 SNEGSKA (reference sequence). Trimming cost V 0 bases and J 1 base, with 7 bases left between them. The CDR3 consists of 15 residues. The DNA for the CDR3 is TGCAGTGCTAGAGATCTCAGGTCTGGGGCCAACGTCCTGACTTTC. This codes for CSARDLRSGANVLTF.

This clonotype was detected many times. V gene TRBV5-1 combines with J gene TRBJ2-7; no reliable D call. This CDR3 has 13 amino acids. Germline CDR1 reads SGHRS; CDR2 reads YFSETQ. Trimming stripped 6 bases from V and 2 bases from J, with 12 bases between. The CDR3 nucleotides are TGCGCCAGCACGGATTTGGGTACCTACGAGCAGTACTTC. It is translated as CASTDLGTYEQYF.

The chain links TRBV4-2 to TRBJ2-1; 11 nucleotides agree with TRBD2. This CDR3 has 16 amino acids. The V gene end was trimmed by 2 bases and the J gene end by 1 base; junction bases not matched to a gene: 1. CDR1 LGHNA and CDR2 YNFKEQ come from the germline V gene. Written as DNA, the CDR3 is TGTGCCAGCAGCCAAATAGCGGGGGGGTCCTACAATGAGCAGTTCTTC. It translates to CASSQIAGGSYNEQFF.

Regarding this clonotype: An end of the junction differs from the germline gene, which may be a read error. V gene TRBV5-5 combines with J gene TRBJ1-2; D is undetermined. CDR1 SGHKS and CDR2 YYEKEE come from the germline V gene (reference sequence). CDR3 length equals 16 residues. The CDR3 is CTSSLSSGWTWEGYTF. The CDR3 bases are TGTACCAGCAGCTTAAGTTCGGGATGGACGTGGGAGGGCTACACCTTC.